The TCR beta chain described here comes from a study of blood T cells in healthy people across ages. Every donor contributed around 10 milliliters of peripheral blood by blood draw. A minimum of 7 million PBMCs was isolated per sample. V was trimmed by 0 bases and J by 5 bases, leaving 14 bases between them. There are 15 residues in the CDR3. Germline loops: CDR1 DFQATT, CDR2 SNEGSKA (reference sequence). Next came a second PCR, run for 7 to 11 cycles, which used a sample-barcoded 5' primer along with a J-beta primer mix. MiXCR was run by TCRdb on the 5' RACE reads, yielding one entry per CDR3 protein. Of some 1.5 million distinct CDR3 sequences in the sample, approximately 30% were seen once. Ten or more counts support this clonotype.

Sequencing input: blood. The clonotype originates from a woman aged 25-40 years in good health. This chain connects TRBV20-1 to TRBJ2-4, with D possibly TRBD2 on 5 matching bases. CDR3: CSARDLSTNENIQYF. CDR3 coding DNA: TGCAGTGCTAGAGATCTTTCGACTAACGAAAACATTCAGTACTTC.